A selection of T cell receptor beta chains follows, all from one sample in a study of regulatory T cells in long-lasting Graves disease. TCRdb re-called the multiplex PCR reads through MiXCR, storing one row per CDR3 protein. The sample holds approximately 470,000 distinct CDR3 sequences, around 21% seen once. Specimen: peripheral blood mononuclear cells (PBMCs), collected when the disease was refractory, from a patient treated with antithyroid drugs. The receptor source for this set is a female donor with Graves disease. Each CDR3 is given with its conserved first and last residue. A D gene is named only where the DNA matches it firmly. Not all rows give a size; the values are once, few, many and, for expanded clones, a class.

TGTGCCAGCAGTTTATCGGTCCTGGGGGGCGAGCAGTACTTC,CASSLSVLGGEQYF,many,TRBV27,NA,TRBJ2-7
TGTGCCAGCAGCCAATCTCCGAGGACAGGGCAGGAGACCCAGTACTTC,CASSQSPRTGQETQYF,NA,TRBV14,TRBD1,TRBJ2-5
TGTGCCAGCAGAGACAGGGGGCAAATCTACGAGCAGTACTTC,CASRDRGQIYEQYF,few,TRBV28,TRBD1,TRBJ2-7
TGCGCCAGCAGCTTGGCCGGGACGGGGACCGGGGAGCTGTTTTTT,CASSLAGTGTGELFF,few,TRBV5-1,NA,TRBJ2-2
TGTGCCAGCAGTCCACAAAAGGGCGGGGCGGGCACTGAAGCTTTCTTT,CASSPQKGGAGTEAFF,NA,TRBV6-1,NA,TRBJ1-1
TGTGCCAGCAGTTTTGCAGCTGAAGCTTTCTTT,CASSFAAEAFF,many,TRBV12-3/TRBV12-4,NA,TRBJ1-1
TGTGCCAGCAGTCCTCACAGGGGGGACGGGAACACTGAAGCTTTCTTT,CASSPHRGDGNTEAFF,many,TRBV28,TRBD1,TRBJ1-1
TGTGCCTGGAACAACAGGGGCACCGGGGAGCTGTTTTTT,CAWNNRGTGELFF,few,TRBV30,TRBD1,TRBJ2-2
TGTGCCAGCAGCTTCACAGGGAACGAGCAGTACTTC,CASSFTGNEQYF,many,TRBV7-2,NA,TRBJ2-7
TGTGCCAGCAGTTCCCGCCGGACAGGATCGGATGGCTACACCTTC,CASSSRRTGSDGYTF,few,TRBV27,TRBD1,TRBJ1-2
TGCAGTGCTAGGGACTTGGGGGCCATGGATACGCAGTATTTT,CSARDLGAMDTQYF,NA,TRBV20-1,NA,TRBJ2-3
TGTGCCATCAGGGGGGACAGCTCCTACAATGAGCAGTTCTTC,CAIRGDSSYNEQFF,NA,TRBV10-3,TRBD1,TRBJ2-1
TGCAGTGCTAGCTCTGGGACGCGCGGGGGTGGGCCCCAGCATTTT,CSASSGTRGGGPQHF,few,TRBV20-1,NA,TRBJ1-5
TGCAGCGTCGCCGGGGGACTTAGGCCCTACGAGCAGTACTTC,CSVAGGLRPYEQYF,many,TRBV29-1,NA,TRBJ2-7
TGTGCCAGCAGTGAAGAGTCGGGGGTCGCCAGGCGGGACACTGAAGCTTTCTTT,CASSEESGVARRDTEAFF,many,TRBV2,NA,TRBJ1-1
TGTGCCAGCAGTTCTACAGGGTCCCCTGGTCAGCAGTACTTC,CASSSTGSPGQQYF,many,TRBV28,NA,TRBJ2-7
TGTGCCTGGAGTGTCGGGACACACGGCTATGGCTACACCTTC,CAWSVGTHGYGYTF,many,TRBV30,NA,TRBJ1-2
TGCAGCGTTAATAGGGCCCAGATCCAAGAGACCCAGTACTTC,CSVNRAQIQETQYF,NA,TRBV29-1,NA,TRBJ2-5
TGCAGTGCTCCAGTTCCGGGACAGGGCCGTTACGAGCAGTACTTC,CSAPVPGQGRYEQYF,NA,TRBV20-1,TRBD1,TRBJ2-7
TGTGCCAGCAGTCCGTGGCCCCCAGCTAACTATGGCTACACCTTC,CASSPWPPANYGYTF,many,TRBV27,NA,TRBJ1-2
TGCGCCAGCGGCCTTTATGACGGTTCACCCCTCCACTTT,CASGLYDGSPLHF,NA,TRBV5-1,NA,TRBJ1-6
TGTGCCAGCAGTTACGGGGGGACCCATAACACTGAAGCTTTCTTT,CASSYGGTHNTEAFF,many,TRBV6-2/TRBV6-3,NA,TRBJ1-1
TGTGCCAGCAGTTTAGCGAGTCAGGGATTCAATCAGCCCCAGCATTTT,CASSLASQGFNQPQHF,many,TRBV12-3/TRBV12-4,NA,TRBJ1-5
TGTGCCAGCTCACCAGACAGGTCCATGAGGAAACTGTTTTTT,CASSPDRSMRKLFF,many,TRBV18,NA,TRBJ1-4
TGTGCCAGCAGCACGGGAATCAGCAATCAGCCCCAGCATTTT,CASSTGISNQPQHF,many,TRBV7-8,NA,TRBJ1-5
TGTGCCAGCGGAGACCCGGGACTAGTAAAGTCAAAGCAGTACTTC,CASGDPGLVKSKQYF,NA,TRBV2,TRBD2,TRBJ2-7
TGTGCCAGCAGTCACAGAGGGGGCAAGGGGAATGAAGCTTTCTTT,CASSHRGGKGNEAFF,NA,TRBV6-1,TRBD1,TRBJ1-1
TGCAGTGTCGCGTCGGACAGGGGGGAAGAGACCCAGTACTTC,CSVASDRGEETQYF,many,TRBV20-1,TRBD1,TRBJ2-5
TGTGCCAGCAGGAAGACAGGGGCGTATACTGAAGCTTTCTTT,CASRKTGAYTEAFF,many,TRBV12-3/TRBV12-4,TRBD1,TRBJ1-1
TGCAGTGCCCGAGGGACAGGATATAGCAATCAGCCCCAGCATTTT,CSARGTGYSNQPQHF,few,TRBV20-1,TRBD1,TRBJ1-5
TGTGCCAGCAGTTCCTGGACAGGATCAGGAGAAAAACTGTTTTTT,CASSSWTGSGEKLFF,many,TRBV27,TRBD1,TRBJ1-4
TGTGCCAGCAGCCCCCGCCGGACTAGCGGGAACAAGGCCTACGAGCAGTACTTC,CASSPRRTSGNKAYEQYF,many,TRBV9,TRBD2,TRBJ2-7
TGTGCCAGCTCACCACAAACAGCCGGTGGGGAGCTGTTTTTT,CASSPQTAGGELFF,few,TRBV18,NA,TRBJ2-2
TGTGCCAGCAGCGTAGCTGGGTCCAGGCAAGAGACCCAGTACTTC,CASSVAGSRQETQYF,many,TRBV9,NA,TRBJ2-5
TGTGCCATCAGTGAGGGAACAGGGGGCAAGGGGAACACTGAAGCTTTCTTT,CAISEGTGGKGNTEAFF,few,TRBV10-3,TRBD1,TRBJ1-1
TGTGCCACCAGTGATTTGGGGGATCTCACCGCCCAAGAGACCCAGTACTTC,CATSDLGDLTAQETQYF,few,TRBV24-1,NA,TRBJ2-5
TGTGCCAGCAGCTTGTGGGGGGGTAGCAATCAGCCCCAGCATTTT,CASSLWGGSNQPQHF,few,TRBV5-6,NA,TRBJ1-5
TGTGCCAGCAGTGACTCGACAACTGGGGCCAACGTCCTGACTTTC,CASSDSTTGANVLTF,NA,TRBV12-3/TRBV12-4,NA,TRBJ2-6
TGCAGCGTTGATGGGACATTCTTGACAGGGGCCACTGAAGCTTTCTTT,CSVDGTFLTGATEAFF,NA,TRBV29-1,TRBD1,TRBJ1-1
TGTGCCAGCAGCTTAGATAATTCCGGGCAGGTGGGTCGCTACGAGCAGTACTTC,CASSLDNSGQVGRYEQYF,many,TRBV11-2,NA,TRBJ2-7
TGTGCCAGCAGTTCCATTAGCGGGATCGGGGAGCTGTTTTTT,CASSSISGIGELFF,NA,TRBV28,TRBD2,TRBJ2-2
TGTGCCAGCAGCCTAGGAGGGGCGCCTGGAAACACCATATATTTT,CASSLGGAPGNTIYF,NA,TRBV7-3,NA,TRBJ1-3
TGCGCCAGCAGCCTTACGGCGAGGGGACAGATATATGGCTACACCTTC,CASSLTARGQIYGYTF,few,TRBV5-1,TRBD1,TRBJ1-2
TGTGCCAGCAGCCTCACTAGCGGCCCAAACCTACTCTACGAGCAGTACTTC,CASSLTSGPNLLYEQYF,many,TRBV7-2,TRBD2,TRBJ2-7
TGTGCCAGTAGTCCCTGGACGGACCCGAACACCGGGGAGCTGTTTTTT,CASSPWTDPNTGELFF,NA,TRBV19,NA,TRBJ2-2
TGTGCCAGCAGTTTGCGGCGGGTACAATACAATGAGCAGTTCTTC,CASSLRRVQYNEQFF,NA,TRBV6-9,NA,TRBJ2-1
TGCGCCAGCAGTAGGGTCTCACTTGAAGCTTTCTTT,CASSRVSLEAFF,few,TRBV10-1,NA,TRBJ1-1
TGTGCCAGCAGTCCTAGACACGGCGGGGAAGCTTTCTTT,CASSPRHGGEAFF,NA,TRBV28,NA,TRBJ1-1